These 25 T cell receptor beta chains originate from one sample sequenced in a study of beta chain features in type 1 diabetes. Expressed TCRB transcripts were sequenced because the isolated RNA had all been reverse transcribed beforehand. Sequencing used immunoSEQ multiplex PCR; TCRdb keeps in-frame clones, though not all of them. The profile shows some 150,000 clones, about a tenth of them singletons. Input material: central memory CD4+ T cells from blood. All receptors derive from a man aged 18 to 29 in good health.

The J gene is TRBJ2-7, the V gene TRBV7-9, with D possibly TRBD1 on 6 matching bases. There are 15 residues in the CDR3. V gave up 2 bases and J gave up 1 base, with 12 bases separating them. Germline V CDR1 and CDR2: SEHNR, FQNEAQ (reference sequence). The CDR3: CASSLQGQGSYEQYF. The DNA of the CDR3 is TGTGCCAGCAGCTTACAGGGCCAGGGGTCCTACGAGCAGTACTTC.

This clone appeared a few times. The gene calls are TRBV4-2 and TRBJ1-5; 11 bases align to TRBD1. Trimming at V came to 7 bases and at J to 6 bases, leaving 8 bases not matched to a gene. This CDR3 is 15 amino acids long. The germline gives CDR1 LGHNA, CDR2 YNFKEQ. The CDR3 spells CASTFGQGAGQPQHF. The CDR3 nucleotides read TGTGCCAGCACCTTTGGACAGGGGGCTGGTCAGCCCCAGCATTTT.

This clone was recorded a few times. V gene TRBV6-5 combines with J gene TRBJ1-2; D perhaps matches TRBD1 (5 bases). CDR3 length: 14 residues. The germline CDR1 and CDR2 sequences are MNHEY and SVGAGI. V gave up 2 bases and J gave up 8 bases, with 15 bases separating them. In DNA, the CDR3 is TGTGCCAGCAGTTACGCCGGGACTTTTGGGGGCTACACCTTC. This codes for CASSYAGTFGGYTF.

This chain joins TRBV10-3 and TRBJ2-5; 7 bases are shared with TRBD1. J was trimmed by 5 bases and V by 2 bases; bases with no gene match: 8. The V gene's germline CDR1 is ENHRY and CDR2 SYGVKD. The CDR3 is 15 residues long. This chain's CDR3 is CAISEPNRGSETQYF. CDR3 sequence (DNA): TGTGCCATCAGTGAGCCCAACAGGGGATCGGAGACCCAGTACTTC.

A note on this clone: Other DNA sequences in the sample encode the same CDR3. This chain joins TRBV29-1 and TRBJ1-3; TRBD1 might be the D (6 bases). V lost 6 bases and J 0 bases, leaving 9 bases between the germline ends. CDR1 SQVTM and CDR2 ANQGSEA come from the germline V gene. The CDR3 spans 13 residues. The CDR3 nucleotides read TGCAGCGTGGGACACAACTCTGGAAACACCATATATTTT. It yields the protein CSVGHNSGNTIYF.

CDR3 sequence: CASSELSTVNTGELFF. CDR3 nucleotides: TGTGCCAGCAGTGAATTGTCTACTGTGAACACCGGGGAGCTGTTTTTT. This chain links TRBV25-1 with TRBJ2-2; no reliable D call. V was shortened by 1 base and J by 1 base, with 10 bases between the two germline ends. Germline CDR1 reads MGHDK; CDR2 reads SYGVNS. The CDR3 runs 16 residues.

The chain carries TRBV25-1 and TRBJ1-6; 7 bases align to TRBD1. The CDR3 extends over 13 amino acids. CDR1 MGHDK and CDR2 SYGVNS come from the germline V gene. Germline trimming cut 6 bases from V and 6 bases from J; bases unmatched to any gene: 2. CDR3 in amino acids: CASSRDSNSPLHF. The CDR3 coding sequence is TGTGCCAGCAGCCGGGACAGTAATTCACCCCTCCACTTT.

This clone was observed a few times. The V and J genes are TRBV7-9 and TRBJ1-2; maybe TRBD1 (6 bases). Germline CDR1 is SEHNR and CDR2 is FQNEAQ (reference sequence). Deletions cut 5 bases from V and 8 bases from J, with 21 bases between. This CDR3 has 15 residues. For the CDR3, the DNA is TGTGCCAGCAGCCGGCCGGGGGGCGGATCATACGGCTACACCTTC. Its translation is CASSRPGGGSYGYTF.

This clone was seen a few times. The chain is built from TRBV7-2 and TRBJ2-1; 12 bases are shared with TRBD2. V lost 3 bases to trimming and J lost 8 bases; unmatched junction nucleotides: 2. This CDR3 has 14 residues. Germline CDR1 reads SGHTA; CDR2 reads FQGNSA. Written as DNA, the CDR3 is TGTGCCAGCAGCTTCCGACTAGCGGGGGATGAGCAGTTCTTC. Residues: CASSFRLAGDEQFF.

This clone has only a few counts. The V gene is TRBV10-3, the J gene TRBJ1-5; no reliable D call. This CDR3 is 14 amino acids long. V was pared by 2 bases and J by 3 bases, with 8 bases between. CDR1 ENHRY and CDR2 SYGVKD come from the germline V gene. As DNA, the CDR3 is TGTGCCATCAGTGAGGGCACCTTCAATCAGCCCCAGCATTTT. Amino acid sequence: CAISEGTFNQPQHF.

This clone was detected many times. The chain joins TRBV7-2 to TRBJ2-7; 13 nucleotides line up with TRBD2. The CDR3 has 18 amino acids. V lost 4 bases and J lost 0; bases outside the gene matches: 9. Germline CDR1 and CDR2: SGHTA and FQGNSA. The CDR3 bases are TGTGCCAGCAGCTCTCCGGGACTAGCGGGGCCTAGCTCCTACGAGCAGTACTTC. Translation gives CASSSPGLAGPSSYEQYF.

This sequence joins TRBV5-1 and TRBJ1-1; tentative D call: TRBD1 (6 bases). V lost 2 bases, J lost 1 base, and 6 bases lay in between. The CDR3 runs 13 residues. Germline-derived CDR1 and CDR2 are SGHRS and YFSETQ. In nucleotides, the CDR3 is TGCGCCAGCAGCTTACAGGGGAACACTGAAGCTTTCTTT. Translating it yields CASSLQGNTEAFF. The full variable domain, in which reference TRBV5-1 and TRBJ1-1 provide the parts outside the CDR3, is KAGVTQTPRYLIKTRGQQVTLSCSPISGHRSVSWYQQTPGQGLQFLFEYFSETQRNKGNFPGRFSGRQFSNSRSEMNVSTLELGDSALYLCASSLQGNTEAFFGQGTRLTVV.

The chain's CDR3 is CASSTLARTEQYF. As DNA, the CDR3 is TGTGCCAGCAGTACACTAGCGAGAACCGAGCAGTACTTC. The rearrangement links TRBV25-1 to TRBJ2-7; the match to TRBD2 covers 7 bases. Germline V gene sequence: CDR1 MGHDK, CDR2 SYGVNS. J gave up 6 bases and V 5 bases, and 7 bases lay outside the gene matches. The CDR3 loop spans 13 amino acids.

The chain couples TRBV5-6 to TRBJ2-3; D is perhaps TRBD2 (5 bases). Germline CDR1 SGHDT, CDR2 YYEEEE. There are 12 residues in the CDR3. Trimming removed 4 bases from V and 6 bases from J, with 9 bases in between. CDR3 residues: CASSGSADTQYF. DNA of the CDR3: TGTGCCAGCAGCGGGAGTGCGGATACGCAGTATTTT.

The chain employs TRBV19 and TRBJ2-3, with unresolved D. CDR3 length equals 13 residues. Germline V CDR1 and CDR2: LNHDA, SQIVND (reference sequence). V gave up 7 bases and J gave up 1 base, with 9 bases separating them. CDR3 DNA: TGTGCCAGTAATCGGCAGGGCACAGATACGCAGTATTTT. It yields the protein CASNRQGTDTQYF.

The rearrangement uses TRBV4-2 and TRBJ2-2, with D perhaps TRBD2 (6 bases). The CDR3 runs to 15 residues. The V gene lost 2 bases and the J gene lost 5 bases, with 12 bases spanning the gap. CDR1 and CDR2 (germline): LGHNA, YNFKEQ. The CDR3 DNA reads TGTGCCAGCAGCCAACCCGGGGGTGGTACCGGGGAGCTGTTTTTT. Its protein is CASSQPGGGTGELFF.

The chain carries TRBV6-5 and TRBJ2-3; 8 positions match TRBD2. Looked up from germline, CDR1 is MNHEY and CDR2 is SVGAGI. Trimming removed 2 bases from V and 4 bases from J; junction bases left unmatched: 5. This CDR3 is built from 15 residues. CDR3 DNA: TGTGCCAGCAGTTACCGGCCCGGGGGGGCAGATACGCAGTATTTT. It specifies CASSYRPGGADTQYF.

The chain is built from TRBV5-1 and TRBJ2-2; TRBD2 aligns across 12 bases. The CDR3 extends over 15 amino acids. Germline CDR1 and CDR2: SGHRS and YFSETQ. With 6 bases clipped from V and 4 bases from J, the junction kept 4 bases outside the gene matches. CDR3 in amino acids: CASNTLAGGTGELFF. The CDR3, as DNA: TGCGCCAGCAACACACTAGCGGGGGGCACCGGGGAGCTGTTTTTT. Supplemented by reference TRBV5-1 and TRBJ2-2, the full variable domain reads KAGVTQTPRYLIKTRGQQVTLSCSPISGHRSVSWYQQTPGQGLQFLFEYFSETQRNKGNFPGRFSGRQFSNSRSEMNVSTLELGDSALYLCASNTLAGGTGELFFGEGSRLTVL.

The V gene is TRBV4-1, the J gene TRBJ1-5; D is ambiguous. There are 13 residues in the CDR3. V lost 3 bases, J lost 4 bases, and 7 bases lay in between. Germline loops: CDR1 MGHRA, CDR2 YSYEKL. DNA for the CDR3: TGCGCCAGCAGCCAGGAGGTAAATCAGCCCCAGCATTTT. Amino acids: CASSQEVNQPQHF.

This clone has more than one count but fewer than ten. The chain uses TRBV7-8 and TRBJ2-5, with 11 nucleotides matching TRBD2. The CDR3 has 17 residues. Germline V CDR1 and CDR2: SGHVS, FQNEAQ. Trimming cost V 0 bases and J 5 bases; bases outside gene matches: 8. The CDR3 DNA follows: TGTGCCAGCAGCTTAGCGCAAACTAGCGGGGGTGGGGAGACCCAGTACTTC. It is translated as CASSLAQTSGGGETQYF.

The chain uses TRBV29-1 and TRBJ2-5; 13 nucleotides align to TRBD2. After removal of 7 bases from V and 4 bases from J, the junction contained 3 bases not matched to a gene. CDR1 is SQVTM and CDR2 is ANQGSEA in the germline V gene. The CDR3 spans 13 residues. CDR3: CSGTSGGIETQYF. CDR3 DNA sequence: TGCAGCGGGACTAGCGGGGGAATAGAGACCCAGTACTTC.

The rearrangement joins TRBV30 to TRBJ2-3; D is perhaps TRBD1 (5 bases). Germline lookup yields CDR1 GTSNPN and CDR2 SVGIG (reference sequence). There are 13 residues in the CDR3. V was pared by 4 bases and J by 1 base, with 9 bases between. The CDR3 loop reads CAWKGLGTDTQYF. As DNA, the CDR3 is TGTGCCTGGAAGGGGCTCGGCACAGATACGCAGTATTTT.

The sample holds a few counts of this clone. The gene calls are TRBV19 and TRBJ2-6; D is unresolved. Germline V lookup: CDR1 LNHDA, CDR2 SQIVND (reference sequence). Between the trimmed V and J ends, which lost 6 bases and 0 bases, there was a span of 9 bases. CDR3 size: 15 residues. This CDR3 reads CASRPIFSGANVLTF. DNA of the CDR3: TGTGCCAGTAGACCTATCTTCTCTGGGGCCAACGTCCTGACTTTC.

This clone appeared a few times. The junction and the germline gene differ at one end; a read error may be behind it. J is TRBJ1-6 and V is TRBV28, with 8 bases lining up with TRBD1. The CDR3 runs to 14 residues. Germline CDR1 is MDHEN and CDR2 is SYDVKM. CDR3 DNA sequence: TGTGCCAGCAGCAGGGGACAGGATAACTCACCCCTCCACTTT. Its translation is CASSRGQDNSPLHF.

J is TRBJ1-4 and V is TRBV10-3, with D tentatively TRBD1 (5 bases). V was shortened by 6 bases and J by 5 bases, with 10 bases between the two germline ends. Germline lookup yields CDR1 ENHRY and CDR2 SYGVKD. There are 13 residues in the CDR3. The CDR3 nucleotides read TGTGCCATCAGGAAGGAGGGGAATGAAAAACTGTTTTTT. Translating it yields CAIRKEGNEKLFF.